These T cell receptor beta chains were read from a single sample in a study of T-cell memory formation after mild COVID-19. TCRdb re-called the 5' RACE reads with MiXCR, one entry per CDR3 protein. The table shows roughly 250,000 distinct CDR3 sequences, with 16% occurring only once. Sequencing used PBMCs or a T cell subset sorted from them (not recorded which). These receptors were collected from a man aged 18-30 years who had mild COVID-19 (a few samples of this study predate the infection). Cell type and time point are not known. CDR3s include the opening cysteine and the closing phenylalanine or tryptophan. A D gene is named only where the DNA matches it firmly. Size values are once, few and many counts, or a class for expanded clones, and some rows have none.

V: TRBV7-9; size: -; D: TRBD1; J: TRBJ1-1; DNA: TGTGCCAGCAGCTCGAGTTCAACAGGGGGCACTGAAGCTTTCTTT; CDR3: CASSSSSTGGTEAFF
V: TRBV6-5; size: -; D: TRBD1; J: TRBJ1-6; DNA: TGTGCCAGCAGCTGGGACAGGGCCAAGGATTCACCCCTCCACTTT; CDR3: CASSWDRAKDSPLHF
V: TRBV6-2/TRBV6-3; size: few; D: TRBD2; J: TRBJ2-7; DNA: TGTGCCAGCAGTTACCCCAGGACTAGACTCCTCTACGAGCAGTACTTC; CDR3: CASSYPRTRLLYEQYF
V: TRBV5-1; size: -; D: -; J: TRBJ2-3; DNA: TGCGCCAGCAGCCCTGGGCGGTGGATCGATACGCAGTATTTT; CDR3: CASSPGRWIDTQYF
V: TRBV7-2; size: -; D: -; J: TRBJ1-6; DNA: TGTGCCAGCAGGCTGGGACACAGCTCCTATAATTCACCCCTCCACTTT; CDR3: CASRLGHSSYNSPLHF
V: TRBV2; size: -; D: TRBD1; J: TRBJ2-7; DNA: TGTGCCAGCAGCCCCCAGGGGGTGAACGAGCAGTACTTC; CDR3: CASSPQGVNEQYF
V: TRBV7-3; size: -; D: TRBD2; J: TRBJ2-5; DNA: TGTGCCAGCAGCCGTAGGGAGGGTTCGAGAGAGACCCAGTACTTC; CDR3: CASSRREGSRETQYF
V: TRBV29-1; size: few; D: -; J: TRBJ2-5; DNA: TGCAGCGTTGATAAGGGGGGAGAGACCCAGTACTTC; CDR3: CSVDKGGETQYF
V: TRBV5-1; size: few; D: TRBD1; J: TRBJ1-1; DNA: TGCGCCAGCAGCCCGACTTTACAGGGGACGCCGACTGAAGCTTTCTTT; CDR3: CASSPTLQGTPTEAFF
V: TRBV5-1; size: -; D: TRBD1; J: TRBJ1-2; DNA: TGCGCCAGCAGCTTGGCCGGGACAGCGAGTAACTATGGCTACACCTTC; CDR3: CASSLAGTASNYGYTF
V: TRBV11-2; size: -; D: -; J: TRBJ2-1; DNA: TGTGCCAGCAGCTTAGGGTTGAGCGGAAGTAAGTTCTTC; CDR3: CASSLGLSGSKFF
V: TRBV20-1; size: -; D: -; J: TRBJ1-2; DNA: TGCAGTGCTAGAGATTACGGGATTAAGGGACATCATGGCTACACCTTC; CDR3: CSARDYGIKGHHGYTF
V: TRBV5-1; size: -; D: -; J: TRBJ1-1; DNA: TGCGCCAGCAGCTTGAAGGGTGAGGGCACTGAAGCTTTCTTT; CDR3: CASSLKGEGTEAFF
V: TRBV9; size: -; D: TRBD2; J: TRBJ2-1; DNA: TGTGCCAGCAGCGTAGTGAGCGGGACTAGCGGGGATGAGCAGTTCTTC; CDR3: CASSVVSGTSGDEQFF
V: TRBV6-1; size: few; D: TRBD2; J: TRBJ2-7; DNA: TGTGCCAGCCAACTAGCGGGGGATTCCTACGAGCAGTACTTC; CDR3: CASQLAGDSYEQYF